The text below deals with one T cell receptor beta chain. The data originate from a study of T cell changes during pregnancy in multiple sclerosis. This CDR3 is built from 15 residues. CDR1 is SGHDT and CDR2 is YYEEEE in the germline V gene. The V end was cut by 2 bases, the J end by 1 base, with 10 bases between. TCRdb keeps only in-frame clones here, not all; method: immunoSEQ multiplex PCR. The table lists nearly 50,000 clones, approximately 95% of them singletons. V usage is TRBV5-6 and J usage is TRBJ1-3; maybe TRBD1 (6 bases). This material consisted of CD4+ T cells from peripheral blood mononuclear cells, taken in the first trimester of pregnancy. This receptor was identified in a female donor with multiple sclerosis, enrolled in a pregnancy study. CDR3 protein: CASSLTGLSGNTIYF. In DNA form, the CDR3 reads TGTGCCAGCAGCTTAACAGGGCTTTCTGGAAACACCATATATTTT.